The 7 T cell receptor beta chains below were found in one sample sequenced in a study of Siglec-9 on CD8 T cells in melanoma. This table comes from immunoSEQ multiplex PCR, and its TCRdb copy is limited to in-frame clones, with some not included. The sample contains more than 25,000 clones, less than 85% of which appear only once. The sequenced material came from Siglec-9- CD8+ T cells sorted from blood. All receptors come from a human donor in good health.

The chain links TRBV6-1 to TRBJ2-7, with D perhaps TRBD1 or TRBD2 (5 bases each). Germline V lookup: CDR1 MNHNS, CDR2 SASEGT. The V gene lost 3 bases and the J gene lost 0 bases, with 12 bases spanning the gap. This CDR3 has 15 residues. The CDR3 bases are TGTGCCAGCAGTGATTGGTGGGACGGCTCCTACGAGCAGTACGTC. Its protein product is CASSDWWDGSYEQYV.

The chain links TRBV9 to TRBJ1-6, with D possibly being TRBD1 (6 bases). CDR3 length: 17 amino acids. CDR1 is SGDLS, CDR2 YYNGEE, per germline. The V gene lost 0 bases and the J gene lost 7 bases, with 17 bases spanning the gap. The CDR3 nucleotides are TGTGCCAGCAGCGTAGGTGATCCGGGACAAGCGAATTCACCCCTCCACTTT. This translates into CASSVGDPGQANSPLHF.

The sample holds a few counts of this clone. The V call is TRBV27, the J call TRBJ1-2; no definite D call. Germline V lookup: CDR1 MNHEY, CDR2 SMNVEV (reference sequence). This CDR3 contains 16 residues. With 0 bases removed from V and 4 bases from J, the gap between germline ends came to 15 bases. CDR3 protein: CASSLSRSPQPYGYTF. The CDR3 DNA is TGTGCCAGCAGTTTATCGAGGTCCCCCCAACCCTATGGCTACACCTTC.

The chain uses TRBV9 and TRBJ1-2; D remains unclear. Between the trimmed V and J ends, which lost 3 bases and 10 bases, there was a span of 31 bases. Germline loops: CDR1 SGDLS, CDR2 YYNGEE. This CDR3 region has 18 residues. CDR3 in DNA: TGTGCCAGCAGCGGGACCGCCACTGCTACTATGGCTAGGGATGCCTACACCTTC. It codes for CASSGTATATMARDAYTF.

The chain combines TRBV19 with TRBJ2-6; perhaps TRBD2 as D (6 bases). Per the germline V gene, CDR1 is LNHDA and CDR2 is SQIVND (reference sequence). V was pared by 3 bases and J by 3 bases, with 9 bases between. CDR3 length: 15 residues. The CDR3 sequence is CASSIGGRGANVLTF. As DNA, the CDR3 is TGTGCCAGTAGTATCGGAGGGCGTGGGGCCAACGTCCTGACTTTC.

The rearrangement joins TRBV6-5 to TRBJ2-1; maybe TRBD2 (6 bases). V was shortened by 3 bases and J by 4 bases, with 13 bases between the two germline ends. Germline V lookup: CDR1 MNHEY, CDR2 SVGAGI. This CDR3 has 15 amino acids. The CDR3 region is CASSYSGLGYNEQFF. CDR3 sequence (DNA): TGTGCCAGCAGTTATTCGGGACTGGGATACAATGAGCAGTTCTTC.

This clone was counted only a few times. This chain connects TRBV30 to TRBJ1-2, with TRBD1 as a possible D gene (6 bases). This CDR3 is built from 13 residues. The germline V gene has CDR1 GTSNPN and CDR2 SVGIG (reference sequence). V shed 1 base and J shed 4 bases, with 10 bases lying between them. The CDR3 region is CAWSATGFYGYTF. Written as DNA, the CDR3 is TGTGCCTGGAGTGCGACAGGTTTCTATGGCTACACCTTC.